The sequence of this T cell receptor beta chain was determined in a study of blood T cell repertoires in COVID-19. Overall study context: Acute and convalescent COVID-19 specimens originated in the United States, Italy and Spain. T cells, B-cell-depleted T cells, or PBMCs supplied cDNA or gDNA.

The authors' processing: Amplifying reference gene primers gave estimates of nucleated cell counts. Data came from immunoSEQ multiplex PCR; TCRdb stores just in-frame clones and leaves some out. That table supplies the V and J calls and clone size; D and trimming were determined from the DNA. The table records 70,000 to 80,000 clones, 70% to 90% of them present only once. Trimming removed 6 bases at V and 3 bases at J, with 8 bases between. Per the germline V gene, CDR1 is LNHDA and CDR2 is SQIVND (reference sequence). The CDR3 loop spans 12 amino acids. The chain recombines TRBV19 with TRBJ1-1, with D possibly being TRBD1 (5 bases). The TCR originated in an elderly man in a cohort sampled during active COVID-19. The sequencing sample was made of peripheral blood. CDR3 sequence (DNA): TGTGCCAGTAGCACAGGTTACACTGAAGCTTTCTTT. This gives the protein CASSTGYTEAFF.